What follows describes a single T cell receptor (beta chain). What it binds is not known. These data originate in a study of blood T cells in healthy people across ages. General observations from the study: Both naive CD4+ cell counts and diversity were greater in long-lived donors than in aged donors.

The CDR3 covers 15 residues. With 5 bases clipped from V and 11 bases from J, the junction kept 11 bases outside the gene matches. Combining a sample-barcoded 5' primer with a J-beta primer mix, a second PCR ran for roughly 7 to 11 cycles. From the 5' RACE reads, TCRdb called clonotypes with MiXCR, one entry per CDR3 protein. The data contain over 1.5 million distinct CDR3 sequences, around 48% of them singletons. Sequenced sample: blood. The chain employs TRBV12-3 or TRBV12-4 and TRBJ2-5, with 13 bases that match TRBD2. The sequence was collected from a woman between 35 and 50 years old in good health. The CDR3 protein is CASSTSGGDYNEQYF. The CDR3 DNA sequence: TGTGCCAGCAGTACTAGCGGGGGGGATTACAATGAGCAGTACTTC.